This record covers a single T cell receptor beta chain. As yet, its antigen is unknown. The V gene's germline CDR1 is SGHKS and CDR2 YYEKEE (reference sequence). The CDR3 loop spans 13 amino acids. V gave up 3 bases and J gave up 5 bases, with 8 bases separating them. These data come from a study of T cell responses to AZD1222 COVID-19 vaccine. Turning to the study itself: Pooling was applied to second doses at about 4 or about 12 weeks. Study-wide results and limits: Possibly, clonal diversity was underestimated; donors were largely white British and included more females. Reportedly, close to half of spike-specific TCRs are directed against unmutated variant regions. Spike-specific TCR breadth and depth were elevated following two AZD1222 doses.

TCRdb's table, derived via immunoSEQ multiplex PCR, lists solely in-frame clones and lacks some. The sample includes around 140,000 clones, roughly 91% seen only once; the top ten take about 9.1%. The sample in question was peripheral blood, obtained on day 0 of AZD1222 vaccination. V and J are TRBV5-5 and TRBJ2-2; D gene ambiguous. This sequence was found in an adult in good health. In nucleotides, the CDR3 is TGTGCCAGCAGCTGGATCCAAACCGGGGAGCTGTTTTTT. Translated: CASSWIQTGELFF. Using reference TRBV5-5 and TRBJ2-2 for the parts outside the CDR3, the full variable domain is DAGVTQSPTHLIKTRGQQVTLRCSPISGHKSVSWYQQVLGQGPQFIFQYYEKEERGRGNFPDRFSARQFPNYSSELNVNALLLGDSALYLCASSWIQTGELFFGEGSRLTVL.